These 14 T cell receptor beta chains came from one sample sequenced in a study of T cell responses to AZD1222 COVID-19 vaccine. Profiling relied on immunoSEQ multiplex PCR, and the TCRdb table lists in-frame clones only, not all of them. The sample carries around 140,000 clones, around 92% recorded once. The sequenced sample was peripheral blood, obtained 28 days after the second AZD1222 dose. The receptors come from an adult who received the AZD1222 COVID-19 vaccine.

Only one count was recorded for this clone. The chain carries TRBV27 and TRBJ1-4, with 10 positions matching TRBD1. V lost 5 bases, J lost 8 bases, and 8 bases stayed unmatched. In germline, CDR1 is MNHEY, CDR2 SMNVEV (reference sequence). The CDR3 is 15 amino acids. The CDR3 here is CASSHGQGGMEKLFF. For the CDR3, the DNA is TGTGCCAGCAGTCACGGACAGGGGGGCATGGAAAAACTGTTTTTT.

V and J are TRBV7-3 and TRBJ2-6; no firm D call. V was trimmed by 5 bases and J by 1 base, leaving 3 bases between them. The CDR3 has 13 residues. Looked up from germline, CDR1 is SGHTA and CDR2 is FQGTGA. DNA of the CDR3: TGTGCCAGCAGCCCGTCTGGGGCCAACGTCCTGACTTTC. Its protein product is CASSPSGANVLTF.

This clone was seen more than once but under ten times. The chain carries TRBV19 and TRBJ1-2; D might be TRBD1 (6 bases). The V gene's germline CDR1 is LNHDA and CDR2 SQIVND (reference sequence). The CDR3 spans 14 residues. The V gene lost 2 bases and the J gene lost 3 bases, with 10 bases spanning the gap. The CDR3: CASSISPGDYGYTF. The CDR3, as DNA: TGTGCCAGTAGTATATCCCCAGGGGACTATGGCTACACCTTC.

The CDR3 spells CASSPAAANYGYTF. The DNA for the CDR3 is TGTGCCAGCAGCCCAGCCGCAGCTAACTATGGCTACACCTTC. The genes are TRBV11-2 and TRBJ1-2; D call uncertain. From germline, CDR1 is SGHAT and CDR2 FQNNGV. This CDR3 has 14 amino acids. Trimming took off 5 bases at V and 0 bases at J, with 10 bases between the two ends.

The CDR3: CASSVSVRTSGSDEQFF. CDR3 bases: TGTGCCAGCAGCGTTTCGGTTCGGACTAGCGGGAGTGATGAGCAGTTCTTC. The chain combines TRBV9 with TRBJ2-1; 13 positions agree with TRBD2. CDR3 length equals 17 residues. CDR1 is SGDLS and CDR2 is YYNGEE in the germline V gene. Losses at the gene ends were 2 bases for V and 8 bases for J; bases not matched to a gene: 10.

This chain links TRBV19 with TRBJ1-2; possibly TRBD1 for D (5 bases). This CDR3 contains 14 residues. Trimming removed 5 bases at V and 3 bases at J, with 13 bases between. Germline loops: CDR1 LNHDA, CDR2 SQIVND (reference sequence). CDR3 DNA sequence: TGTGCCAGTAGTTATCGGACAAAGGACTATGGCTACACCTTC. Protein sequence: CASSYRTKDYGYTF.

In nucleotides, the CDR3 is TGTGCCAGCAGTGAAGCTAGGGGTGCGTTCTTC. This encodes CASSEARGAFF. This sequence joins TRBV2 and TRBJ2-1, with D possibly being TRBD1 (5 bases). The CDR3 consists of 11 residues. V dropped 0 bases and J dropped 15 bases, with 9 bases sitting between them. The germline V gene encodes CDR1 SNHLY and CDR2 FYNNEI.

The V and J genes are TRBV2 and TRBJ2-1; 12 bases line up with TRBD2. The CDR3 totals 15 residues. Germline V gene sequence: CDR1 SNHLY, CDR2 FYNNEI. V trimming: 5 bases; J trimming: 6 bases; junction bases outside the gene matches: 5. The CDR3, as DNA: TGTGCCAGCAGTCTGACTAGCGGGAGTGTCAATGAGCAGTTCTTC. Translating gives CASSLTSGSVNEQFF.

The chain has TRBV18 and TRBJ1-2; perhaps TRBD1 as D (5 bases). From germline, CDR1 is KGHSH and CDR2 LQKENI. The V end lost 3 bases, the J end lost 3 bases, and 14 bases lay between the germline ends. The CDR3 runs 15 residues. CDR3 sequence reads: CASSPSTDLDYGYTF. The CDR3 nucleotides read TGTGCCAGCTCACCTTCGACAGATCTCGACTATGGCTACACCTTC.

The sample holds many counts of this clone. This chain uses TRBV19 with TRBJ1-5; 11 nucleotides line up with TRBD1. The V gene's germline CDR1 is LNHDA and CDR2 SQIVND (reference sequence). J gave up 0 bases and V 9 bases, and 13 bases lay outside the gene matches. The CDR3 spans 18 residues. For the CDR3, the DNA is TGTGCCAGCGTACAGACCGGGACAGGGGGTTATAGCAATCAGCCCCAGCATTTT. Amino acids: CASVQTGTGGYSNQPQHF.

This CDR3 reads CASSRDRGYTQYF. The CDR3 DNA reads as TGTGCCAGCAGCCGGGACAGGGGATATACGCAGTATTTT. The V call is TRBV6-5, the J call TRBJ2-3; 10 bases map to TRBD1. The CDR3 sequence is 13 residues long. Germline CDR1 is MNHEY and CDR2 is SVGAGI. The J segment lost 7 bases and the V segment lost 6 bases, leaving 4 bases of the junction unmatched.

The CDR3 sequence: CASSSPSGQNSPLHF. CDR3 sequence (DNA): TGTGCCAGCAGCTCCCCGTCGGGACAGAATTCACCCCTCCACTTT. This chain uses TRBV9 with TRBJ1-6, with 7 nucleotides matching TRBD1. The CDR3 has 15 residues. The V segment lost 4 bases and the J segment 7 bases; nucleotides outside the gene matches: 8. In germline, CDR1 is SGDLS, CDR2 YYNGEE. Together with reference TRBV9 and TRBJ1-6, the CDR3 gives the full variable domain: DSGVTQTPKHLITATGQRVTLRCSPRSGDLSVYWYQQSLDQGLQFLIQYYNGEERAKGNILERFSAQQFPDLHSELNLSSLELGDSALYFCASSSPSGQNSPLHFGNGTRLTVT.

The chain is built from TRBV29-1 and TRBJ2-3, with 9 bases fitting TRBD2. The germline V gene has CDR1 SQVTM and CDR2 ANQGSEA. This CDR3 is 15 amino acids long. Trimming took 3 bases from V and 3 from J; bases not matched to a gene: 7. CDR3 loop: CSVDVAGVGTDTQYF. CDR3 DNA sequence: TGCAGCGTTGATGTAGCGGGAGTGGGTACAGATACGCAGTATTTT.

The chain recombines TRBV12-3 or TRBV12-4 with TRBJ1-2; D is possibly TRBD1 (6 bases). The CDR3 is 13 residues long. The V gene lost 6 bases and the J gene lost 8 bases, with 16 bases spanning the gap. The CDR3: CASRDGGGGGYTF. The CDR3 DNA follows: TGTGCCAGCAGAGATGGGGGGGGCGGAGGCTACACCTTC.